This T cell receptor (beta chain) was captured by sequencing in a study of T cell responses to AZD1222 COVID-19 vaccine. The V gene's germline CDR1 is KGHSH and CDR2 LQKENI. CDR3 length: 16 amino acids. J was trimmed by 7 bases and V by 5 bases; bases with no gene match: 13. The repertoire was sequenced with immunoSEQ multiplex PCR; TCRdb's copy has only in-frame clones and lacks some. The sample has around 35,000 clones, 86% seen once; the top ten hold approximately 6.8%. J is TRBJ2-1 and V is TRBV18, with 8 positions matching TRBD2. The receptor was isolated from an adult in good health. Sequencing was performed on peripheral blood, taken on day 0 of AZD1222 vaccination. CDR3 protein: CASSAPRRERGNEQFF. The CDR3 DNA reads as TGTGCCAGCTCAGCCCCTCGGCGAGAGCGGGGGAATGAGCAGTTCTTC.